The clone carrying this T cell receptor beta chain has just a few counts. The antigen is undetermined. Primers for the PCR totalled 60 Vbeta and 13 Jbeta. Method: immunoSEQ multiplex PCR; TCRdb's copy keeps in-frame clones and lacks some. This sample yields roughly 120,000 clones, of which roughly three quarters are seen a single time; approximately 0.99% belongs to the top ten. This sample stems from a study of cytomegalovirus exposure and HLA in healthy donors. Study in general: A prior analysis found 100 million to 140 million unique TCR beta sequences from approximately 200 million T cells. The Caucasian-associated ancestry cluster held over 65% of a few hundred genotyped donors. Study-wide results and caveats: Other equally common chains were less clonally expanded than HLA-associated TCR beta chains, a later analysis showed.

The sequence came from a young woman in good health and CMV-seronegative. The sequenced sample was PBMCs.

Here the CDR3 reads CASSGGGTVFSYNEQFF. The CDR3 DNA follows: TGTGCCAGCAGCGGTGGGGGGACAGTTTTTTCGTACAATGAGCAGTTCTTC. The V call is TRBV5-4, the J call TRBJ2-1; D is perhaps TRBD1 (7 bases). Germline assignment: CDR1 SGHNT and CDR2 YYREEE (reference sequence). The CDR3 loop spans 17 amino acids. Trimming pared 4 bases from V and 4 bases from J, leaving 21 bases between.